Presented here are 28 T cell receptor beta chains from one specimen sequenced in a study of shared clonotypes between healthy human individuals. Measured with immunoSEQ multiplex PCR; TCRdb has only the in-frame clones, and not every one. The table shows fewer than 3 million clones, with 85% to 95% occurring only once. What was sequenced was naive CD4+ T cells from PBMCs. This sample's subset: CD45RA+ positively selected. The receptors shown here come from a man aged 18 to 30 in good health. Some clones in this sample may be carry-over from other donors' samples.

The chain employs TRBV19 and TRBJ2-7; tentative D call: TRBD1 (5 bases). The ends were cut back, 4 bases at V and 6 bases at J, with 13 bases in the middle. CDR3 length: 13 amino acids. Germline assignment: CDR1 LNHDA and CDR2 SQIVND (reference sequence). In DNA, the CDR3 is TGTGCCAGTAGTACAGGGTTCGTCGGCGAGCAGTACTTC. It codes for CASSTGFVGEQYF. Using reference TRBV19 and TRBJ2-7 for the parts outside the CDR3, the full variable domain is DGGITQSPKYLFRKEGQNVTLSCEQNLNHDAMYWYRQDPGQGLRLIYYSQIVNDFQKGDIAEGYSVSREKKESFPLTVTSAQKNPTAFYLCASSTGFVGEQYFGPGTRLTVT.

The V and J genes are TRBV4-1 and TRBJ2-7; 10 bases line up with TRBD1. Per the germline V gene, CDR1 is MGHRA and CDR2 is YSYEKL. V gave up 0 bases and J gave up 4 bases; unmatched junction bases: 12. The CDR3 has 18 amino acids. In DNA, the CDR3 is TGCGCCAGCAGCCAAGATCTGGGACAGGGGCTAAGGGGTTACGAGCAGTACTTC. It yields the protein CASSQDLGQGLRGYEQYF.

This clone showed up just once. The CDR3 sequence is CASSLGGAQLYEQYF. For the CDR3, the DNA is TGCGCCAGCAGCTTGGGCGGGGCCCAACTCTACGAGCAGTACTTC. The rearrangement links TRBV5-1 to TRBJ2-7, with D tentatively TRBD2 (6 bases). This CDR3 spans 15 amino acids. V lost 0 bases and J lost 3, with 13 bases in between. CDR1 and CDR2 from the germline V gene are SGHRS and YFSETQ.

This chain links TRBV19 with TRBJ1-5, with 7 bases matching TRBD1. With 6 bases clipped from V and 1 base from J, the junction kept 6 bases outside the gene matches. Germline V gene sequence: CDR1 LNHDA, CDR2 SQIVND (reference sequence). This CDR3 region has 15 residues. The CDR3 loop is CASSSTGPSNQPQHF. As DNA, the CDR3 is TGTGCCAGTAGCTCGACAGGGCCAAGCAATCAGCCCCAGCATTTT. Drawing the rest from reference TRBV19 and TRBJ1-5, the complete variable domain is DGGITQSPKYLFRKEGQNVTLSCEQNLNHDAMYWYRQDPGQGLRLIYYSQIVNDFQKGDIAEGYSVSREKKESFPLTVTSAQKNPTAFYLCASSSTGPSNQPQHFGDGTRLSIL.

The genes are TRBV7-3 and TRBJ2-1, with 8 bases identical to TRBD1. Germline V gene lookup returns CDR1 SGHTA and CDR2 FQGTGA. The CDR3 length is 17 residues. V shed 2 bases, J shed 0 bases, and the junction held 6 bases outside the gene matches. CDR3 loop: CASSLQGAGSSYNEQFF. CDR3 coding DNA: TGTGCCAGCAGCTTACAGGGGGCGGGGAGCTCCTACAATGAGCAGTTCTTC.

The rearrangement uses TRBV28 and TRBJ1-2, with D perhaps TRBD1 (5 bases). Looked up from germline, CDR1 is MDHEN and CDR2 is SYDVKM. V shed 3 bases and J shed 0 bases, with 11 bases lying between them. CDR3 length: 15 amino acids. CDR3 protein: CASSLGGASNYGYTF. In DNA, the CDR3 is TGTGCCAGCAGTTTGGGAGGGGCTTCTAACTATGGCTACACCTTC.

The chain couples TRBV6-5 to TRBJ2-7, with 9 positions matching TRBD2. This CDR3 is 15 amino acids long. The V gene's germline CDR1 is MNHEY and CDR2 SVGAGI. Trimming removed 2 bases from V and 3 bases from J; junction bases left unmatched: 5. The CDR3 nucleotides are TGTGCCAGCAGTTACGGGGTAGCGGGAGTCTACGAGCAGTACTTC. The encoded protein is CASSYGVAGVYEQYF.

This clone has just one count. J is TRBJ2-2 and V is TRBV11-3; TRBD2 might be the D (5 bases). CDR3 size: 13 residues. V lost 0 bases and J lost 7, with 6 bases in between. Germline CDR1 and CDR2: SGHNT and YENEEA. CDR3 nucleotides: TGTGCCAGCAGCTTAGATGGGAGCGGGGAGCTGTTTTTT. Translating it yields CASSLDGSGELFF.

The gene calls are TRBV27 and TRBJ2-3; 15 bases are a match to TRBD2. Germline V lookup: CDR1 MNHEY, CDR2 SMNVEV (reference sequence). Germline trimming cut 6 bases from V and 6 bases from J; bases unmatched to any gene: 10. CDR3 length: 17 residues. The CDR3 bases are TGTGCCAGCAGGTCTCGTGGACTAGCGGGAGGGTTCGATACGCAGTATTTT. It translates to CASRSRGLAGGFDTQYF.

The chain recombines TRBV6-1 with TRBJ2-5; D unclear. CDR1 MNHNS and CDR2 SASEGT come from the germline V gene. The V end was cut by 7 bases, the J end by 5 bases, with 8 bases between. This CDR3 is built from 11 residues. The CDR3 reads CASTVGETQYF. The CDR3 nucleotides are TGTGCCAGCACTGTTGGGGAGACCCAGTACTTC.

The rearrangement joins TRBV5-1 to TRBJ2-5; 9 nucleotides match TRBD2. Germline V gives CDR1 SGHRS, CDR2 YFSETQ. J gave up 1 base and V 1 base, and 11 bases lay outside the gene matches. CDR3 length: 18 amino acids. The CDR3 bases are TGCGCCAGCAGCTTGTCTATGGTAGCGGGAGACCCCCAAGAGACCCAGTACTTC. Protein sequence: CASSLSMVAGDPQETQYF.

The chain combines TRBV28 with TRBJ2-3; D call uncertain. Germline assignment: CDR1 MDHEN and CDR2 SYDVKM. The V gene lost 2 bases and the J gene lost 3 bases, with 6 bases spanning the gap. The CDR3 is 13 amino acids. The CDR3 loop is CASSLHGTDTQYF. CDR3 nucleotides: TGTGCCAGCAGTTTACATGGGACAGATACGCAGTATTTT.

The CDR3 protein is CASSLAGVGTDTQYF. The CDR3, as DNA: TGTGCCAGCAGTCTAGCGGGAGTGGGCACAGATACGCAGTATTTT. The chain carries TRBV2 and TRBJ2-3; 10 nucleotides match TRBD2. The ends lost 5 bases at V and 1 base at J; junction bases unmatched: 3. The CDR3 has 15 amino acids. Germline CDR1 and CDR2: SNHLY and FYNNEI.

Of note for this clone: Other DNA sequences in the same sample also yield this CDR3. The chain employs TRBV9 and TRBJ2-3, with D uncertain. The CDR3 runs to 14 residues. The germline V gene encodes CDR1 SGDLS and CDR2 YYNGEE. The V end was cut by 0 bases, the J end by 6 bases, with 11 bases between. CDR3 loop: CASSVVPLTDTQYF. Here the CDR3 DNA reads TGTGCCAGCAGCGTAGTCCCGCTGACGGATACGCAGTATTTT.

Note on this clone: This specimen includes other DNA sequences encoding the same CDR3. The gene calls are TRBV5-1 and TRBJ2-2; no clear D. This CDR3 is built from 14 residues. Germline V gene data show CDR1 as SGHRS and CDR2 as YFSETQ. Trimming left V 2 bases short and J 1 base short, with 6 bases between. DNA for the CDR3: TGCGCCAGCAGCTTCAGCCGGAACACCGGGGAGCTGTTTTTT. Amino acids: CASSFSRNTGELFF.

The chain employs TRBV5-1 and TRBJ2-3; D is ambiguous. V shed 0 bases and J shed 4 bases, with 9 bases lying between them. The CDR3 spans 14 residues. The germline V gene encodes CDR1 SGHRS and CDR2 YFSETQ. The CDR3 DNA reads as TGCGCCAGCAGCTTGGATGGTTGGTCAGATACGCAGTATTTT. Its protein is CASSLDGWSDTQYF.

V usage is TRBV6-1 and J usage is TRBJ1-5, with 7 positions matching TRBD1. This CDR3 has 15 amino acids. The germline V gene has CDR1 MNHNS and CDR2 SASEGT. Germline trimming cut 10 bases from V and 2 bases from J; bases unmatched to any gene: 11. This CDR3 is CAISLKGAGNQPQHF. The CDR3 DNA reads as TGTGCCATCTCCCTCAAGGGGGCTGGCAATCAGCCCCAGCATTTT.

This clone has just one count. This sequence joins TRBV6-5 and TRBJ1-3, with D perhaps matching TRBD1 (5 bases). V dropped 2 bases and J dropped 1 base, with 12 bases sitting between them. The CDR3 extends over 16 amino acids. Germline CDR1 and CDR2: MNHEY and SVGAGI. The chain's CDR3 is CASSYGGTDSGNTIYF. Here the CDR3 DNA reads TGTGCCAGCAGTTACGGGGGGACGGATTCTGGAAACACCATATATTTT.

The chain combines TRBV28 with TRBJ1-4; TRBD1 agrees at 7 bases. CDR3 length: 15 residues. Germline V CDR1 and CDR2: MDHEN, SYDVKM. With V trimmed by 7 bases and J by 4 bases, 9 bases remained unmatched. CDR3 protein: CASTPGQSYNEKLFF. DNA of the CDR3: TGTGCCAGCACCCCGGGACAGAGCTATAATGAAAAACTGTTTTTT.

The CDR3 sequence is CATSIGPRSTGELFF. As DNA, the CDR3 is TGTGCCACCAGCATCGGACCCAGGAGCACCGGGGAGCTGTTTTTT. The rearrangement joins TRBV15 to TRBJ2-2; no clear D gene. CDR1 LNHNV and CDR2 YYDKDF come from the germline V gene (reference sequence). CDR3 length: 15 residues. The germline V and J ends were trimmed by 4 bases and 4 bases, with 13 bases remaining between them. The full variable domain, rest sourced from reference TRBV15 and TRBJ2-2, is DAMVIQNPRYQVTQFGKPVTLSCSQTLNHNVMYWYQQKSSQAPKLLFHYYDKDFNNEADTPDNFQSRRPNTSFCFLDIRSPGLGDTAMYLCATSIGPRSTGELFFGEGSRLTVL.

The chain is built from TRBV27 and TRBJ2-7; D assignment may be TRBD1 or TRBD2 (6 bases each). The germline gives CDR1 MNHEY, CDR2 SMNVEV (reference sequence). The CDR3 contains 13 residues. The V gene lost 4 bases and the J gene lost 3 bases, with 10 bases spanning the gap. This CDR3 reads CASSYGGHYEQYF. CDR3 in DNA: TGTGCCAGCAGTTACGGGGGACACTACGAGCAGTACTTC.

V gene TRBV4-3 combines with J gene TRBJ2-3, with TRBD2 matching over 11 bases. This CDR3 spans 16 amino acids. CDR1 is LGHNA, CDR2 YSLEER, per germline. J gave up 2 bases and V 3 bases, and 4 bases lay outside the gene matches. As DNA, the CDR3 is TGCGCCAGCAGCCAGGTAGCGGGAGGGTACACAGATACGCAGTATTTT. This codes for CASSQVAGGYTDTQYF.

The rearrangement uses TRBV30 and TRBJ2-7; D is perhaps TRBD2 (6 bases). This CDR3 comprises 12 residues. Germline V CDR1 and CDR2: GTSNPN, SVGIG (reference sequence). V was cut by 7 bases and J by 6 bases, with 16 bases left in between. The CDR3 nucleotides are TGTGCCTTTACACAAGGGAGGAGCGAGCAGTACTTC. It is translated as CAFTQGRSEQYF.

A remark on this clone: Other DNA sequences from this sample encode an identical CDR3 as well. The CDR3, as DNA: TGCGCCAGCAGCTTGGCCCTAGCGGGGGCCGGGGAGCTGTTTTTT. This codes for CASSLALAGAGELFF. The chain is built from TRBV5-1 and TRBJ2-2; 10 nucleotides agree with TRBD2. Germline CDR1 SGHRS, CDR2 YFSETQ. V lost 0 bases, J lost 6 bases, and 2 bases stayed unmatched. The CDR3 is 15 residues long.

The V and J genes are TRBV27 and TRBJ2-7, with D tentatively TRBD1 or TRBD2 (6 bases each). Trimming removed 3 bases from V and 5 bases from J, with 14 bases in between. Germline values: CDR1 MNHEY, CDR2 SMNVEV (reference sequence). This CDR3 has 14 residues. This CDR3 is CASSFSTGAHEQYF. CDR3 bases: TGTGCCAGCAGTTTTAGTACGGGGGCCCACGAGCAGTACTTC.

This clone was counted a single time. This chain joins TRBV14 and TRBJ2-7; TRBD2 matches 9 bases. The CDR3 runs to 17 residues. CDR1 and CDR2 (germline): SGHDN, FVKESK. The V segment lost 1 base and the J segment 2 bases; nucleotides outside the gene matches: 9. The CDR3 DNA reads as TGTGCCAGCAGCCAAGTTCCCGGCGGGAGGGACGCCTACGAGCAGTACTTC. Translating it yields CASSQVPGGRDAYEQYF.

CDR3 in DNA: TGTGCCAGCAGTTGGGGACAGAGCTCTGGAAACACCATATATTTT. It is translated as CASSWGQSSGNTIYF. J is TRBJ1-3 and V is TRBV6-6; 7 positions match TRBD1. This CDR3 contains 15 residues. V lost 4 bases to trimming and J lost 0 bases; unmatched junction nucleotides: 3. From germline, CDR1 is MNHNY and CDR2 SVGAGI (reference sequence).

The rearrangement links TRBV15 to TRBJ2-5; D unresolved. CDR3 length: 12 amino acids. Trimming removed 1 base at V and 4 bases at J, with 4 bases between. Germline CDR1 LNHNV, CDR2 YYDKDF (reference sequence). The CDR3 coding sequence is TGTGCCACCAGCAGAGGACTAGAGACCCAGTACTTC. Its translation: CATSRGLETQYF. Full variable domain (rest looked up from reference TRBV15 and TRBJ2-5): DAMVIQNPRYQVTQFGKPVTLSCSQTLNHNVMYWYQQKSSQAPKLLFHYYDKDFNNEADTPDNFQSRRPNTSFCFLDIRSPGLGDTAMYLCATSRGLETQYFGPGTRLLVL.